Presented here are 13 T cell receptor beta chains from one specimen sequenced in a study of the immune and genomic landscape of osteosarcoma. Primary, local recurrence and metastasis osteosarcoma tumors were taken after treatment from poor-prognosis patients. Method: immunoSEQ multiplex PCR; TCRdb's copy keeps in-frame clones and lacks some. Found here are fewer than 6,500 clones, 65% to 80% of them singletons; the top ten hold 14% to 15%. Sequencing was done on a sample of osteosarcoma tumor tissue from the lung. Receptor source: a human donor with osteosarcoma.

Concerning this clone: This sample also contains other DNA sequences that code for the same CDR3. This chain uses TRBV9 with TRBJ1-5; D possibly corresponds to TRBD1 (6 bases). Germline values: CDR1 SGDLS, CDR2 YYNGEE. V gave up 0 bases and J gave up 2 bases, with 9 bases separating them. CDR3 length equals 15 residues. CDR3 residues: CASSVDGTRNQPQHF. The CDR3, as DNA: TGTGCCAGCAGCGTAGACGGGACACGCAATCAGCCCCAGCATTTT.

J is TRBJ1-2 and V is TRBV12-1; TRBD1 is taken as the D call from the table, unchecked against the DNA. TRBV12-1 is assigned pseudogene status. The CDR3 has 14 amino acids. The CDR3 is CASSSGTGYYGYTF. The CDR3 DNA reads TGTGCCAGCAGCTCTGGGACAGGGTACTATGGCTACACCTTC.

The V and J genes are TRBV30 and TRBJ1-2; D is uncertain. This CDR3 is built from 13 residues. V was clipped by 2 bases and J by 1 base, with 8 bases between them. In germline, CDR1 is GTSNPN, CDR2 SVGIG (reference sequence). Written as DNA, the CDR3 is TGTGCCTGGAGTTTGGGATTTAACTATGGCTACACCTTC. Translation: CAWSLGFNYGYTF.

The V and J genes are TRBV28 and TRBJ2-7, with 10 bases fitting TRBD2. Germline CDR1 MDHEN, CDR2 SYDVKM. After removal of 6 bases from V and 5 bases from J, the junction contained 10 bases not matched to a gene. This CDR3 has 15 residues. This CDR3 reads CASRGLARGSDEQYF. CDR3 sequence (DNA): TGTGCCAGCAGGGGACTAGCGAGGGGATCAGACGAGCAGTACTTC.

As for this clone: One junction end disagrees with the germline gene, perhaps due to a read error. The gene calls are TRBV5-8 and TRBJ1-1; D ambiguous. Germline V lookup: CDR1 SGHTS, CDR2 YDEGEE. The CDR3 has 14 amino acids. CDR3 amino acids: CASSLDWRPLFGIF. CDR3 coding DNA: TGTGCCAGCAGCTTGGATTGGCGGCCCCTCTTTGGTATCTTT.

V usage is TRBV27 and J usage is TRBJ1-2; D remains ambiguous. The CDR3 covers 15 residues. Germline V gene sequence: CDR1 MNHEY, CDR2 SMNVEV (reference sequence). The V gene lost 6 bases and the J gene lost 4 bases, with 18 bases spanning the gap. The CDR3 nucleotides read TGTGCCAGCAGCGGGGAAATGGATGGGCTCTATGGCTACACCTTC. Translated: CASSGEMDGLYGYTF.

This chain links TRBV15 with TRBJ2-7, with D perhaps given as TRBD1 or TRBD2 (5 bases each). The germline gives CDR1 LNHNV, CDR2 YYDKDF (reference sequence). Between the trimmed V and J ends, which lost 8 bases and 0 bases, there was a span of 11 bases. The CDR3 contains 13 residues. The CDR3 here is CATGTSVSYEQYF. The CDR3, as DNA: TGTGCCACCGGGACCTCAGTCTCCTACGAGCAGTACTTC.

This clone was recorded only once. The V gene is TRBV7-3, the J gene TRBJ2-1, with TRBD1 matching 9 bases. Germline CDR1 and CDR2: SGHTA and FQGTGA. The CDR3 has 17 amino acids. The V gene end was trimmed by 0 bases and the J gene end by 10 bases; junction bases not matched to a gene: 13. DNA for the CDR3: TGTGCCAGCAGCTTAACATCTAGTAGGACAGGGGCCGCGGAGCAGTTCTTC. Translated, it gives CASSLTSSRTGAAEQFF.

The rearrangement uses TRBV7-8 and TRBJ2-7; 9 nucleotides align to TRBD1. With 1 base clipped from V and 0 bases from J, the junction kept 7 bases outside the gene matches. This CDR3 has 17 amino acids. CDR1 SGHVS and CDR2 FQNEAQ come from the germline V gene. In DNA form, the CDR3 reads TGTGCCAGCAGCTTAGGAACAGGGGGCCTCAGCTCCTACGAGCAGTACTTC. Translated: CASSLGTGGLSSYEQYF.

CDR3 residues: CASTSLTYGYTF. For the CDR3, the DNA is TGTGCCAGTACATCTCTTACTTATGGCTACACCTTC. The rearrangement joins TRBV19 to TRBJ1-2; no clear D. Germline CDR1 LNHDA, CDR2 SQIVND (reference sequence). This CDR3 has 12 residues. Trimming took off 7 bases at V and 5 bases at J, with 11 bases between the two ends.

This clone showed up just a few times. The chain recombines TRBV30 with TRBJ1-1, with D perhaps TRBD1 (6 bases). The CDR3 contains 15 residues. Deletions cut 5 bases from V and 3 bases from J, with 19 bases between. Germline loops: CDR1 GTSNPN, CDR2 SVGIG (reference sequence). CDR3 coding DNA: TGTGCCTGGGGCGGGGGCATGGGTCTCGACACTGAAGCTTTCTTT. Protein sequence: CAWGGGMGLDTEAFF.

The V and J genes are TRBV7-9 and TRBJ2-7; a weak D match, TRBD1 (6 bases). This CDR3 has 14 residues. CDR1 is SEHNR and CDR2 is FQNEAQ in the germline V gene (reference sequence). The ends were cut back, 6 bases at V and 0 bases at J, with 12 bases in the middle. DNA for the CDR3: TGTGCCAGCAGTCAACGGGACACCTCCTACGAGCAGTACTTC. Protein: CASSQRDTSYEQYF.

The chain carries TRBV9 and TRBJ2-3; D uncertain. Deletions cut 0 bases from V and 4 bases from J, with 6 bases between. The CDR3 runs to 13 residues. Germline V CDR1 and CDR2: SGDLS, YYNGEE. CDR3 amino acids: CASSVAPADTQYF. As DNA, the CDR3 is TGTGCCAGCAGCGTAGCTCCCGCAGATACGCAGTATTTT. The whole variable domain, filled in from reference TRBV9 and TRBJ2-3, reads DSGVTQTPKHLITATGQRVTLRCSPRSGDLSVYWYQQSLDQGLQFLIQYYNGEERAKGNILERFSAQQFPDLHSELNLSSLELGDSALYFCASSVAPADTQYFGPGTRLTVL.